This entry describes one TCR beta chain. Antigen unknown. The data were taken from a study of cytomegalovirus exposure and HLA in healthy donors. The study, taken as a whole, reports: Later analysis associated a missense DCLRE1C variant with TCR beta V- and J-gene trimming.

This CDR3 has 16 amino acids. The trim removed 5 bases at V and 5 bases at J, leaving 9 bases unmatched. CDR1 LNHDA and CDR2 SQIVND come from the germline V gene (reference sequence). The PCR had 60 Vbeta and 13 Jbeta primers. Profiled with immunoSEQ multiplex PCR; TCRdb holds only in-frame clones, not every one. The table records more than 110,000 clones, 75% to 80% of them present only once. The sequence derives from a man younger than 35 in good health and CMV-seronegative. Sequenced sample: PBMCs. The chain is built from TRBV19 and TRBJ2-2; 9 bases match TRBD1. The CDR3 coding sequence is TGTGCCAGTAGTCCTCCCGGGACAGGGCGTACCGGGGAGCTGTTTTTT. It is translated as CASSPPGTGRTGELFF.